A single sample is the source of the 7 T cell receptor beta chains below, sequenced in a study of PD-L1 blockade in urothelial cancer. Assay used: immunoSEQ multiplex PCR; TCRdb lists only in-frame clones, some missing. The sample lists some 40,000 clones; about 88% were seen once. This sample's time point: pretreatment peripheral blood. The source material was PBMCs, sampled around atezolizumab (anti-PD-L1) treatment. These TCRs come from a donor at least 40 years old with urothelial cancer.

The chain recombines TRBV29-1 with TRBJ2-5; maybe TRBD2 (6 bases). The CDR3 is made up of 12 amino acids. V lost 7 bases and J 2 bases, leaving 11 bases between the germline ends. The germline gives CDR1 SQVTM, CDR2 ANQGSEA. CDR3 protein: CSADRGQETQYF. CDR3 DNA: TGCAGCGCCGACCGGGGGCAAGAGACCCAGTACTTC.

V gene TRBV15 combines with J gene TRBJ2-2; the match to TRBD2 covers 10 bases. The length of the CDR3 is 17 residues. The germline V gene encodes CDR1 LNHNV and CDR2 YYDKDF (reference sequence). The J segment lost 1 base and the V segment lost 3 bases, leaving 5 bases of the junction unmatched. As DNA, the CDR3 is TGTGCCACCAGCAGCAGGACTAGCGGCCAGAACACCGGGGAGCTGTTTTTT. Its translation: CATSSRTSGQNTGELFF.

The chain is built from TRBV27 and TRBJ2-7; no firm D call. Trimming removed 6 bases at V and 3 bases at J, with 12 bases between. The CDR3 is 13 amino acids. Germline values: CDR1 MNHEY, CDR2 SMNVEV (reference sequence). The CDR3 DNA is TGTGCCAGCAGAGGTAGCTTTCGCTACGAGCAGTACTTC. As protein: CASRGSFRYEQYF.

This chain uses TRBV19 with TRBJ1-2; TRBD1 matches at 7 bases. The trim removed 7 bases at V and 8 bases at J, leaving 7 bases unmatched. The V gene's germline CDR1 is LNHDA and CDR2 SQIVND (reference sequence). The CDR3 extends over 12 amino acids. The CDR3, as DNA: TGTGCCAGTAAGGGGGACAGCGGAGGCTACACCTTC. It yields the protein CASKGDSGGYTF. Full variable domain (remainder filled in from reference TRBV19 and TRBJ1-2): DGGITQSPKYLFRKEGQNVTLSCEQNLNHDAMYWYRQDPGQGLRLIYYSQIVNDFQKGDIAEGYSVSREKKESFPLTVTSAQKNPTAFYLCASKGDSGGYTFGSGTRLTVV.

The rearrangement joins TRBV18 to TRBJ2-7, with 8 bases identical to TRBD2. The V gene's germline CDR1 is KGHSH and CDR2 LQKENI. Unmatched junction bases numbered 10, after V lost 1 base and J lost 5 bases. The CDR3 has 16 residues. Here the CDR3 reads CASSPRTGGATNEQYF. CDR3 nucleotide sequence: TGTGCCAGCTCACCACGGACGGGGGGGGCGACCAACGAGCAGTACTTC.

The chain uses TRBV7-9 and TRBJ1-2; 7 positions match TRBD1. CDR3 length: 16 amino acids. Germline V gene lookup returns CDR1 SEHNR and CDR2 FQNEAQ (reference sequence). The V gene end was trimmed by 3 bases and the J gene end by 8 bases; junction bases not matched to a gene: 15. The CDR3 nucleotides are TGTGCCAGCAGCTTTGGGCCCGACAGGGCCTCAGGGGGCTACACCTTC. Its translation: CASSFGPDRASGGYTF.

DNA of the CDR3: TGTGCCAGCAGCCCAAGCGCAGAGCTGTTTTTT. It yields the protein CASSPSAELFF. This chain joins TRBV7-2 and TRBJ2-2; D uncertain. CDR3 length: 11 amino acids. Germline CDR1 reads SGHTA; CDR2 reads FQGNSA. With 5 bases removed from V and 11 bases from J, the gap between germline ends came to 9 bases.